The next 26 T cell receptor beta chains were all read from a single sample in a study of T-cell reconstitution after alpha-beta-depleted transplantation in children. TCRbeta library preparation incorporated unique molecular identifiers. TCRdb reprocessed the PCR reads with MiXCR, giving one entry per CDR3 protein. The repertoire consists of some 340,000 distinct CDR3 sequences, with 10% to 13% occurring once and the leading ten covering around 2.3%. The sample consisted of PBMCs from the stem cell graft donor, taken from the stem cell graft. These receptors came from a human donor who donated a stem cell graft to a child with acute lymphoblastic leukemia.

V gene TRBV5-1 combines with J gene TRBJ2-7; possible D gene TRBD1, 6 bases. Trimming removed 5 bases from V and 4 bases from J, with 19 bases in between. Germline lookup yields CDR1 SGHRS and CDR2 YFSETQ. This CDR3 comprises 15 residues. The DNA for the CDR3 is TGCGCCAGCAGGTTTCAGGGTGGGGGCCCTTACGAGCAGTACTTC. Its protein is CASRFQGGGPYEQYF.

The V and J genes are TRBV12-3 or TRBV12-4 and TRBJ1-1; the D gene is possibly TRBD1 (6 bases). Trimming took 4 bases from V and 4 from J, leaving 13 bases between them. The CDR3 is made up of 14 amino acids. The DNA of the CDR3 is TGTGCCAGCAGTTCCTTTACAGGGATCACTGAAGCTTTCTTT. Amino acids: CASSSFTGITEAFF.

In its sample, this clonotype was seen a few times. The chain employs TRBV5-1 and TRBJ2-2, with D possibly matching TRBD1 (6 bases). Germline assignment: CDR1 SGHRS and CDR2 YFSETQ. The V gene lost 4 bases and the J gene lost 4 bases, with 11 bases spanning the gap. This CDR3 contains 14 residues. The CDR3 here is CASSQTGSTGELFF. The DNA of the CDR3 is TGCGCCAGCAGCCAAACAGGGTCCACCGGGGAGCTGTTTTTT.

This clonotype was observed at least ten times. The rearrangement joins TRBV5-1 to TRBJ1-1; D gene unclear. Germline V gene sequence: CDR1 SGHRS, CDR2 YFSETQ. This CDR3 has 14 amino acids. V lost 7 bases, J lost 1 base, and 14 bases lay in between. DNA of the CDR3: TGCGCCAGCCGCTACAGCCTCCAGAACACTGAAGCTTTCTTT. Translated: CASRYSLQNTEAFF. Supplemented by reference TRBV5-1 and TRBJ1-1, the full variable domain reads KAGVTQTPRYLIKTRGQQVTLSCSPISGHRSVSWYQQTPGQGLQFLFEYFSETQRNKGNFPGRFSGRQFSNSRSEMNVSTLELGDSALYLCASRYSLQNTEAFFGQGTRLTVV.

For the CDR3, the DNA is TGTGCCAGCAGTACGTTGGACCGCTCCTACAATGAGCAGTTCTTC. It codes for CASSTLDRSYNEQFF. The chain uses TRBV6-5 and TRBJ2-1; D is unresolved. The germline CDR1 and CDR2 sequences are MNHEY and SVGAGI. There are 15 residues in the CDR3. Deletions cut 5 bases from V and 0 bases from J, with 11 bases between.

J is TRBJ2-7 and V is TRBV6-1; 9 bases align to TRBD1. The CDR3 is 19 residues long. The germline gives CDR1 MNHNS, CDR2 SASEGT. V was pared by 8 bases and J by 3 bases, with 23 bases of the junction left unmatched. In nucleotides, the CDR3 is TGTGCCAGCCCCTACGCTCCGGGACAGGGTGCCTATGGGGACTACGAGCAGTACTTC. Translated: CASPYAPGQGAYGDYEQYF.

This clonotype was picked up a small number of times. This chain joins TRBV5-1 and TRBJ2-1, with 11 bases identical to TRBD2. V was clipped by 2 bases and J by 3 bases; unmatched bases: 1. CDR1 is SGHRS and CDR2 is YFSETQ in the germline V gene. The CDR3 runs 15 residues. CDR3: CASSFGLAGYNEQFF. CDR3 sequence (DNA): TGCGCCAGCAGCTTTGGACTAGCGGGCTACAATGAGCAGTTCTTC.

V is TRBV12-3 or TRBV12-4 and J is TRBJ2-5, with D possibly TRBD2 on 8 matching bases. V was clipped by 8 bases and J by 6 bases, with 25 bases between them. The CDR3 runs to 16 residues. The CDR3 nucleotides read TGTGCCAGCGCGGGGGGAGGGGGCGCCCCCCTGAAGACCCAGTACTTC. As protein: CASAGGGGAPLKTQYF.

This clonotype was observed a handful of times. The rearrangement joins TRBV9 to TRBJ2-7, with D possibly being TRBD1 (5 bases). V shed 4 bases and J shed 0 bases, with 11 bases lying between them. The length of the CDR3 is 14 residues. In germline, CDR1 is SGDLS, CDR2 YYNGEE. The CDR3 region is CASSPPTASYEQYF. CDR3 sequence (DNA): TGTGCCAGCAGCCCCCCGACAGCCTCCTACGAGCAGTACTTC.

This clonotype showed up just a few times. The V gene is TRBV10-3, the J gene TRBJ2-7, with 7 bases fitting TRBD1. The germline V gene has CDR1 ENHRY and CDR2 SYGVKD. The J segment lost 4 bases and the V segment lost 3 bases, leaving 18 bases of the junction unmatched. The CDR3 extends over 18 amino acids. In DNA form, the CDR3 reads TGTGCCATCAGTGAACTCCCACTCGACAGGGACGTAAAATACGAGCAGTACTTC. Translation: CAISELPLDRDVKYEQYF.

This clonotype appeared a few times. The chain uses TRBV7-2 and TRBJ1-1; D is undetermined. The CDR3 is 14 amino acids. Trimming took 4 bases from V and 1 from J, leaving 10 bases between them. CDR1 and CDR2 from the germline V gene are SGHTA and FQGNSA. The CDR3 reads CASSSKAENTEAFF. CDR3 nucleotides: TGTGCCAGCAGCTCGAAGGCAGAGAACACTGAAGCTTTCTTT.

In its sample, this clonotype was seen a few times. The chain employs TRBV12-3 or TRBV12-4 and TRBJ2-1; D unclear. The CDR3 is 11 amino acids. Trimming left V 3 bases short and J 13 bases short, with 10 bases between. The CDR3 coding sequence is TGTGCCAGCAGTTTGGCCGCAGACCAGTTCTTC. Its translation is CASSLAADQFF.

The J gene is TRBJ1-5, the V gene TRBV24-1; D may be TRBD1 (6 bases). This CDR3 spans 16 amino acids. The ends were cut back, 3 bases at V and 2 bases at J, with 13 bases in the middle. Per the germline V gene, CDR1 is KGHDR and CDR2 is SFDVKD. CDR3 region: CATSDATGRGNQPQHF. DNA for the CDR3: TGTGCCACCAGTGATGCTACAGGGCGAGGCAATCAGCCCCAGCATTTT.

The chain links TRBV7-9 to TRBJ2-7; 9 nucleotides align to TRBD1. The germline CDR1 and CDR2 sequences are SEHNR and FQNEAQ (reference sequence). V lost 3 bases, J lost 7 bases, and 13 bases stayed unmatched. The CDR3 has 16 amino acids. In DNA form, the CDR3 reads TGTGCCAGCAGCTTTCTGGTGGACAGGGGTGTTGGGGAGCAGTACTTC. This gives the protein CASSFLVDRGVGEQYF.

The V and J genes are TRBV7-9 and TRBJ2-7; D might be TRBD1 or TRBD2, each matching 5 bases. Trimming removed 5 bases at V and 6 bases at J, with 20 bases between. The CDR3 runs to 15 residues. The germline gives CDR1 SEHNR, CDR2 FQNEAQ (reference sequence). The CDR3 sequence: CASSPPRDGRREQYF. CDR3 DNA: TGTGCCAGCAGCCCCCCTCGGGACGGACGTCGCGAGCAGTACTTC.

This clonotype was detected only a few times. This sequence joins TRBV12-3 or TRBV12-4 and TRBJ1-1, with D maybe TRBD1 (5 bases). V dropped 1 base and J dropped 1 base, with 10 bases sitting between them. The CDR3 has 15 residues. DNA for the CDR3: TGTGCCAGCAGTTTAGTCCAGGGCCCGAACACTGAAGCTTTCTTT. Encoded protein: CASSLVQGPNTEAFF.

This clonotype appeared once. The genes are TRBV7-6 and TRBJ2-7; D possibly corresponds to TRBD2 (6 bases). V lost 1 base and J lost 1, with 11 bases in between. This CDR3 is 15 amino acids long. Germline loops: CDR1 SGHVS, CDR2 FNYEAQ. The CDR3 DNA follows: TGTGCCAGCAGCTTAGAGGCTAGCGCGTCCTACGAGCAGTACTTC. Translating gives CASSLEASASYEQYF.

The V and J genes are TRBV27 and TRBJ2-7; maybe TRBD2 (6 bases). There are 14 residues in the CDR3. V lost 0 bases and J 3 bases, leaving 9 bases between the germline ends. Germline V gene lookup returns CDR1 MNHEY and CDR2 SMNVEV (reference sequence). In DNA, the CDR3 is TGTGCCAGCAGTTTATCCCTCGGGGGCTACGAGCAGTACTTC. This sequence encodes CASSLSLGGYEQYF.

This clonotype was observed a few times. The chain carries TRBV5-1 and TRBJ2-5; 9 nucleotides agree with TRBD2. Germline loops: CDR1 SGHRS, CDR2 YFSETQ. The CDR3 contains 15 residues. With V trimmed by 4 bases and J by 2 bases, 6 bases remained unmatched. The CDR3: CASSLYLAGQETQYF. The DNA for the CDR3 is TGCGCCAGCAGCCTATATCTAGCGGGACAAGAGACCCAGTACTTC.

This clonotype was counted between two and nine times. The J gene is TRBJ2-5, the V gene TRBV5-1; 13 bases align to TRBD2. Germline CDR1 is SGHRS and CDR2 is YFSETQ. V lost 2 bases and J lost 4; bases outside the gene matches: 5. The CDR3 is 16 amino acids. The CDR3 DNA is TGCGCCAGCAGCTTTCAACTAGCGGGAGGGCCAGAGACCCAGTACTTC. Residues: CASSFQLAGGPETQYF.

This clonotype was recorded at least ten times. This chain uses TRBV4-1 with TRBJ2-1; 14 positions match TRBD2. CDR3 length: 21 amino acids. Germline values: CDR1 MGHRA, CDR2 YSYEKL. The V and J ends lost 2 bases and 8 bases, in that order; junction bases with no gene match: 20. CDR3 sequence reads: CASSQFPYGTSGSLSPDEQFF. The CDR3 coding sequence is TGCGCCAGCAGCCAATTCCCGTACGGGACTAGCGGGAGTTTATCCCCCGATGAGCAGTTCTTC.

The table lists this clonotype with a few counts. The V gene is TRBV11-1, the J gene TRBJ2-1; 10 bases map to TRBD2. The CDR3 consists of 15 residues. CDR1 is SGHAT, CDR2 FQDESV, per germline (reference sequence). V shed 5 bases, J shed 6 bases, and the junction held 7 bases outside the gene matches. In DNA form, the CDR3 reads TGTGCCAGCAGCCTCGGGACTAGCGCAATCAATGAGCAGTTCTTC. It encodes CASSLGTSAINEQFF.

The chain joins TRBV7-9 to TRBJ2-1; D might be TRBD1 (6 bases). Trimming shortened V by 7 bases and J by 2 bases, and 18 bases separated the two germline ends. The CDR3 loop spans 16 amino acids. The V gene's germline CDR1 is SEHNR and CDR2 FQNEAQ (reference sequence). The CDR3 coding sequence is TGTGCCAGCATCCCGGCCGGCAGGGGTACCTACAATGAGCAGTTCTTC. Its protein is CASIPAGRGTYNEQFF.

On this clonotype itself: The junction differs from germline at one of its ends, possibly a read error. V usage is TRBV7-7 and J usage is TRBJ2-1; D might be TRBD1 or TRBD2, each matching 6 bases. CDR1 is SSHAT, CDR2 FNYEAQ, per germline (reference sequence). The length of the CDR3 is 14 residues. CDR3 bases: TGTGCTAGCAGCTTGCACACAGGGCGGGGTGAGCAGTTCTTC. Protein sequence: CASSLHTGRGEQFF.

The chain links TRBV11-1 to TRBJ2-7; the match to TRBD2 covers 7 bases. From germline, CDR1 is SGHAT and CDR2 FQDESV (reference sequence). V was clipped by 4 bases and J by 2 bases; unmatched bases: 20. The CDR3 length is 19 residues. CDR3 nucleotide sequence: TGTGCCAGCAGCTCATGGGAGGGAGGGAACCCCTCCAAGCCCTACGAGCAGTACTTC. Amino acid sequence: CASSSWEGGNPSKPYEQYF.

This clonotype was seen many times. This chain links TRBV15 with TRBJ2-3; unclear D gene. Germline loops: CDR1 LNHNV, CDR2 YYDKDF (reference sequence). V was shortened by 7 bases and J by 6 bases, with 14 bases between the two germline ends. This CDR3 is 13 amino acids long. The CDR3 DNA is TGTGCCACCACTCAGGACCTCGGGGATACGCAGTATTTT. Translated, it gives CATTQDLGDTQYF.